Listed below are T cell receptor beta chains from one sample, sequenced in a study of low-dose radiotherapy and immunotherapy resistance in tumors. MiXCR, run by TCRdb on the reads, gives a single entry per CDR3 protein. The sample holds approximately 84,000 distinct CDR3 sequences, 15% to 20% seen once. Specimen: PBMCs, collected before treatment. These receptors were collected from a male donor with prostate cancer. Both conserved end residues are part of each CDR3. The order of the fields is J gene, V gene, D gene, clone size, CDR3 protein, CDR3 DNA. A D gene is named only where the DNA matches it firmly. Clone size is shown for a subset of rows, as once, few, many or a class of expanded clone.

J gene: TRBJ2-2; V gene: TRBV7-6; D gene: .; clone size: many; CDR3 protein: CASRRGSGELFF; CDR3 DNA: TGTGCCAGCAGGCGGGGCAGCGGGGAGCTGTTTTTT
J gene: TRBJ2-7; V gene: TRBV6-5; D gene: .; clone size: many; CDR3 protein: CASSRDGEQYF; CDR3 DNA: TGTGCCAGCAGCCGGGACGGGGAGCAGTACTTC
J gene: TRBJ2-5; V gene: TRBV23-1; D gene: TRBD2; clone size: .; CDR3 protein: CASPRLGAGGGETQYF; CDR3 DNA: TGCGCCAGCCCCCGCCTGGGCGCGGGGGGTGGGGAGACCCAGTACTTC
J gene: TRBJ2-7; V gene: TRBV6-1; D gene: .; clone size: many; CDR3 protein: CASSEQGGRYEQYF; CDR3 DNA: TGTGCCAGCAGTGAACAGGGAGGCCGCTACGAGCAGTACTTC
J gene: TRBJ1-6; V gene: TRBV5-1; D gene: .; clone size: many; CDR3 protein: CASSLDTSRSYNSPLHF; CDR3 DNA: TGCGCCAGCAGCTTGGATACCAGTCGGTCCTATAATTCACCCCTCCACTTT
J gene: TRBJ1-5; V gene: TRBV10-3; D gene: .; clone size: many; CDR3 protein: CAISLTTDSNQPQHF; CDR3 DNA: TGTGCCATCAGTCTAACGACAGATAGCAATCAGCCCCAGCATTTT
J gene: TRBJ2-5; V gene: TRBV20-1; D gene: TRBD2; clone size: many; CDR3 protein: CSARGGLQTQYF; CDR3 DNA: TGCAGTGCGAGGGGAGGGCTACAGACCCAGTACTTC
J gene: TRBJ2-5; V gene: TRBV6-5; D gene: .; clone size: many; CDR3 protein: CASGGGQEETQYF; CDR3 DNA: TGTGCCAGCGGGGGAGGCCAGGAGGAGACCCAGTACTTC
J gene: TRBJ2-7; V gene: TRBV5-1; D gene: TRBD2; clone size: many; CDR3 protein: CASSSSGATYEQYF; CDR3 DNA: TGCGCCAGCAGCTCAAGCGGGGCGACCTACGAGCAGTACTTC
J gene: TRBJ2-5; V gene: TRBV11-2; D gene: TRBD1; clone size: .; CDR3 protein: CASSLVGDREETQYF; CDR3 DNA: TGTGCCAGCAGCTTAGTAGGGGACAGAGAAGAGACCCAGTACTTC
J gene: TRBJ2-5; V gene: TRBV5-5; D gene: TRBD1; clone size: many; CDR3 protein: CASSPRTGGWETQYF; CDR3 DNA: TGTGCCAGCAGCCCTCGGACAGGGGGCTGGGAGACCCAGTACTTC
J gene: TRBJ2-2; V gene: TRBV2; D gene: .; clone size: many; CDR3 protein: CASSVEGTGELFF; CDR3 DNA: TGTGCCAGCAGTGTTGAGGGAACCGGGGAGCTGTTTTTT
J gene: TRBJ2-7; V gene: TRBV12-3/TRBV12-4; D gene: TRBD2; clone size: many; CDR3 protein: CASREGTSGEQYF; CDR3 DNA: TGTGCCAGCAGGGAAGGGACTAGCGGCGAGCAGTACTTC
J gene: TRBJ2-5; V gene: TRBV7-9; D gene: .; clone size: many; CDR3 protein: CASSTGLEGGQETQYF; CDR3 DNA: TGTGCCAGCAGCACTGGCCTGGAGGGGGGCCAAGAGACCCAGTACTTC
J gene: TRBJ1-5; V gene: TRBV21-1; D gene: .; clone size: once; CDR3 protein: CASSKKRGHRDCANQPQHF; CDR3 DNA: TGTGCCAGCAGCAAAAAACGGGGCCACAGAGATTGCGCGAATCAGCCCCAGCATTTT
J gene: TRBJ1-6; V gene: TRBV4-2; D gene: .; clone size: many; CDR3 protein: CASSQDGRVYNSPLHF; CDR3 DNA: TGTGCCAGCAGCCAAGATGGTAGGGTTTATAATTCACCCCTCCACTTT
J gene: TRBJ2-1; V gene: TRBV7-7; D gene: .; clone size: .; CDR3 protein: CASSPETHRVGEQFF; CDR3 DNA: TGTGCTAGCAGCCCCGAAACCCACAGGGTCGGTGAGCAGTTCTTC
J gene: TRBJ2-3; V gene: TRBV9; D gene: .; clone size: many; CDR3 protein: CASSPKGDTQYF; CDR3 DNA: TGTGCCAGCAGCCCTAAAGGCGATACGCAGTATTTT
J gene: TRBJ2-5; V gene: TRBV29-1; D gene: TRBD2; clone size: many; CDR3 protein: CSVVAGAGSQYF; CDR3 DNA: TGCAGCGTTGTAGCGGGGGCTGGGTCCCAGTACTTC
J gene: TRBJ2-7; V gene: TRBV10-2; D gene: .; clone size: many; CDR3 protein: CASLDPPEQYF; CDR3 DNA: TGCGCCAGCCTAGACCCCCCCGAGCAGTACTTC
J gene: TRBJ1-5; V gene: TRBV7-9; D gene: TRBD1; clone size: many; CDR3 protein: CASSSLQGPSQPQHF; CDR3 DNA: TGTGCCAGCAGCTCACTACAGGGGCCGAGTCAGCCCCAGCATTTT
J gene: TRBJ2-7; V gene: TRBV14; D gene: TRBD1; clone size: many; CDR3 protein: CASSQRTGGSYEQYF; CDR3 DNA: TGTGCCAGCAGCCAGAGGACAGGGGGCTCCTACGAGCAGTACTTC
J gene: TRBJ2-7; V gene: TRBV18; D gene: TRBD2; clone size: many; CDR3 protein: CASSPLASGITYEQYF; CDR3 DNA: TGTGCCAGCTCACCGCTGGCTAGCGGGATTACCTACGAGCAGTACTTC
J gene: TRBJ1-1; V gene: TRBV19; D gene: .; clone size: many; CDR3 protein: CASSNFAGELNTEAFF; CDR3 DNA: TGTGCCAGTAGTAATTTTGCCGGAGAATTGAACACTGAAGCTTTCTTT
J gene: TRBJ2-2; V gene: TRBV12-3/TRBV12-4; D gene: .; clone size: many; CDR3 protein: CASSFLPPGALAGELFF; CDR3 DNA: TGTGCCAGCAGTTTTCTTCCCCCAGGGGCTTTGGCCGGGGAGCTGTTTTTT
J gene: TRBJ2-7; V gene: TRBV6-2/TRBV6-3; D gene: TRBD2; clone size: many; CDR3 protein: CASSYAVAGGPLDEQYF; CDR3 DNA: TGTGCCAGCAGTTACGCCGTTGCGGGGGGGCCTTTGGATGAGCAGTACTTC
J gene: TRBJ2-3; V gene: TRBV5-1; D gene: .; clone size: many; CDR3 protein: CASSLGADTQYF; CDR3 DNA: TGCGCCAGCAGCTTGGGGGCAGATACGCAGTATTTT
J gene: TRBJ1-1; V gene: TRBV5-6; D gene: .; clone size: many; CDR3 protein: CASSLGSGVHEAFF; CDR3 DNA: TGTGCCAGCAGCTTGGGGTCGGGGGTACATGAAGCTTTCTTT
J gene: TRBJ2-2; V gene: TRBV6-2/TRBV6-3; D gene: .; clone size: many; CDR3 protein: CATSLVPLPTGELFF; CDR3 DNA: TGTGCCACCAGCTTGGTACCCTTACCGACCGGGGAGCTGTTTTTT
J gene: TRBJ1-1; V gene: TRBV3-1; D gene: TRBD1; clone size: many; CDR3 protein: CASSNRDRPKEAFF; CDR3 DNA: TGTGCCAGCAGCAACCGGGACAGACCAAAGGAAGCTTTCTTT
J gene: TRBJ2-3; V gene: TRBV20-1; D gene: TRBD2; clone size: many; CDR3 protein: CSATRLPRRGGTDTQYF; CDR3 DNA: TGCAGTGCTACCCGCCTCCCGAGGCGGGGGGGGACAGATACGCAGTATTTT
J gene: TRBJ2-2; V gene: TRBV24-1; D gene: .; clone size: many; CDR3 protein: CATKSGSNTGELFF; CDR3 DNA: TGTGCCACCAAGAGCGGGTCGAACACCGGGGAGCTGTTTTTT
J gene: TRBJ2-7; V gene: TRBV15; D gene: .; clone size: many; CDR3 protein: CATSRDRGFEQYF; CDR3 DNA: TGTGCCACCAGCAGAGATAGAGGGTTCGAGCAGTACTTC
J gene: TRBJ2-3; V gene: TRBV7-3; D gene: .; clone size: many; CDR3 protein: CASSLAEATDTQYF; CDR3 DNA: TGTGCCAGCAGCTTAGCGGAAGCGACAGATACGCAGTATTTT
J gene: TRBJ2-3; V gene: TRBV3-1; D gene: .; clone size: many; CDR3 protein: CASSRRGPTDTQYF; CDR3 DNA: TGTGCCAGCAGCCGACGGGGGCCCACAGATACGCAGTATTTT
J gene: TRBJ2-5; V gene: TRBV5-1; D gene: .; clone size: few; CDR3 protein: CASSSGLEKETQYF; CDR3 DNA: TGCGCCAGCAGCTCGGGACTGGAGAAAGAGACCCAGTACTTC
J gene: TRBJ2-3; V gene: TRBV9; D gene: .; clone size: many; CDR3 protein: CASSALQGMSADTQYF; CDR3 DNA: TGTGCCAGCAGCGCCCTACAGGGTATGTCGGCAGATACGCAGTATTTT
J gene: TRBJ2-1; V gene: TRBV5-1; D gene: .; clone size: many; CDR3 protein: CASSLGTTNEQFF; CDR3 DNA: TGCGCCAGCAGCTTGGGGACTACCAATGAGCAGTTCTTC
J gene: TRBJ1-5; V gene: TRBV20-1; D gene: TRBD1; clone size: many; CDR3 protein: CSARRLIGQGNQPQHF; CDR3 DNA: TGCAGTGCTAGAAGGCTTATCGGACAGGGCAATCAGCCCCAGCATTTT
J gene: TRBJ1-1; V gene: TRBV18; D gene: TRBD1; clone size: many; CDR3 protein: CASSPYSHRGSAEAFF; CDR3 DNA: TGTGCCAGCTCACCTTACAGCCACAGGGGAAGCGCTGAAGCTTTCTTT
J gene: TRBJ1-6; V gene: TRBV6-2/TRBV6-3; D gene: .; clone size: many; CDR3 protein: CASRRRALGDSPLHF; CDR3 DNA: TGTGCCAGCAGACGCAGGGCCCTGGGGGATTCACCCCTCCACTTT
J gene: TRBJ2-1; V gene: TRBV11-2; D gene: TRBD1; clone size: many; CDR3 protein: CASSHPGQKLYNEQFF; CDR3 DNA: TGTGCCAGCAGCCACCCGGGACAGAAGTTATACAATGAGCAGTTCTTC
J gene: TRBJ2-3; V gene: TRBV7-2; D gene: TRBD2; clone size: many; CDR3 protein: CASSLVGTSGVYTDTQYF; CDR3 DNA: TGTGCCAGCAGCTTAGTAGGGACTAGCGGGGTCTACACAGATACGCAGTATTTT